These 3 T cell receptor beta chains were sequenced from one sample in a study of Ad26.COV2.S vaccination and SARS-CoV-2 variants. Generated by immunoSEQ multiplex PCR, the TCRdb table keeps only in-frame clones and is missing some. The sample holds over 110,000 clones, about nine tenths seen once. This sample comprised peripheral blood, obtained after recovery from COVID-19. All receptors come from a human donor who had recovered from COVID-19.

V and J are TRBV7-9 and TRBJ1-2; D not resolved. Germline CDR1 SEHNR, CDR2 FQNEAQ (reference sequence). V lost 5 bases and J lost 7, with 11 bases in between. This CDR3 has 12 amino acids. Written as DNA, the CDR3 is TGTGCCAGCAGCGATACCGCTAGTGGCTACACCTTC. Translating gives CASSDTASGYTF. The full variable domain, its missing parts supplied by reference TRBV7-9 and TRBJ1-2, is DTGVSQNPRHKITKRGQNVTFRCDPISEHNRLYWYRQTLGQGPEFLTYFQNEAQLEKSRLLSDRFSAERPKGSFSTLEIQRTEQGDSAMYLCASSDTASGYTFGSGTRLTVV.

V is TRBV5-4 and J is TRBJ2-7; perhaps TRBD2 as D (7 bases). CDR3 length equals 15 residues. Trimming pared 4 bases from V and 3 bases from J, leaving 17 bases between. The germline V gene has CDR1 SGHNT and CDR2 YYREEE (reference sequence). CDR3 amino acids: CASSGGGGLDYEQYF. The CDR3 region has the DNA TGTGCCAGCAGCGGGGGAGGGGGACTTGACTACGAGCAGTACTTC.

This clone was seen only once. The chain joins TRBV28 to TRBJ2-3; 11 bases agree with TRBD1. Germline V CDR1 and CDR2: MDHEN, SYDVKM. The CDR3 runs to 18 residues. J was trimmed by 4 bases and V by 5 bases; bases with no gene match: 14. CDR3 sequence: CASSNPRTGGRVADTQYF. CDR3 coding DNA: TGTGCCAGCAGTAACCCCCGGACAGGGGGCCGGGTGGCAGATACGCAGTATTTT.